This T cell receptor beta chain originates from a study of T cell repertoires in cytomegalovirus infection. Whole-study findings and limits: CMV-specific TCR beta clonotypes restricted by HLA-C dominated the ex vivo response.

One entry per CDR3 protein, called by TCRdb with MiXCR from the reads. This sample yields about 76,000 distinct CDR3 sequences, of which more than 3% are seen a single time; over 4.5% belongs to the top ten. The CDR3 has 15 amino acids. Germline CDR1 is MNHEY and CDR2 is SVGAGI. J lost 6 bases, V lost 2 bases, and 4 bases had no gene match. This clonotype appeared many times. Its antigen is currently unknown. This chain joins TRBV6-5 and TRBJ2-6; 7 bases line up with TRBD1. The clonotype comes from a human donor in good health (CMV status not recorded). Some clones in this sample may be carry-over from other donors' samples. Sequences were obtained from PBMCs. The CDR3 DNA reads as TGTGCCAGCAGTTACCACAGGGGTGAGGCCAACGTCCTGACTTTC. It translates to CASSYHRGEANVLTF.